The 18 T cell receptor beta chains listed next were all sequenced from one sample in a study of blood T cell repertoires in COVID-19. The protocol was immunoSEQ multiplex PCR, while the TCRdb copy is restricted to in-frame clones and leaves out a portion. Among 55,000 to 70,000 clones listed, approximately 86% were seen once. Sequenced material: peripheral blood. The source is a man aged 45-65 years with acute or convalescent COVID-19.

V and J are TRBV5-4 and TRBJ1-1, with D unresolved. V lost 1 base and J 4 bases, leaving 14 bases between the germline ends. CDR1 SGHNT and CDR2 YYREEE come from the germline V gene (reference sequence). There are 15 residues in the CDR3. The CDR3 bases are TGTGCCAGCAGCTTGTGGGCTCTCAGCCCCACTGAAGCTTTCTTT. Its translation is CASSLWALSPTEAFF.

This chain uses TRBV19 with TRBJ1-2; D is unclear. The V end lost 8 bases, the J end lost 7 bases, and 23 bases lay between the germline ends. CDR1 and CDR2 from the germline V gene are LNHDA and SQIVND (reference sequence). This CDR3 spans 15 amino acids. The CDR3 reads CASSGAGEIRGGYTF. CDR3 nucleotides: TGTGCCAGTTCAGGCGCGGGCGAGATCCGGGGTGGCTACACCTTC.

The J gene is TRBJ1-6, the V gene TRBV6-4; D remains unclear. The ends were cut back, 0 bases at V and 10 bases at J, with 16 bases in the middle. This CDR3 spans 16 amino acids. Per germline, CDR1 MRHNA and CDR2 SNTAGT. CDR3 in DNA: TGTGCCAGCAGTGACTCCCAACTAGGAGGATCGTCACCCCTCCACTTT. It specifies CASSDSQLGGSSPLHF.

This chain connects TRBV3-1 (or the pseudogene TRBV3-2) to TRBJ2-1; D ambiguous. CDR1 LGHDT and CDR2 YNNKEL come from the germline V gene (reference sequence). This CDR3 comprises 15 residues. The V gene lost 0 bases and the J gene lost 8 bases, with 14 bases spanning the gap. The CDR3 nucleotides read TGTGCCAGCAGCCAAGATGTCCCTATCCCCCATGAGCAGTTCTTC. Protein sequence: CASSQDVPIPHEQFF.

The J gene is TRBJ2-1, the V gene TRBV18, with TRBD2 as a possible D gene (5 bases). In germline, CDR1 is KGHSH, CDR2 LQKENI. Trimming removed 1 base from V and 7 bases from J, with 11 bases in between. The CDR3 has 14 amino acids. Here the CDR3 DNA reads TGTGCCAGCTCACCACGACGACTACTTAATGAGCAGTTCTTC. Translated, it gives CASSPRRLLNEQFF.

The chain employs TRBV7-2 and TRBJ1-3; no definite D call. Germline assignment: CDR1 SGHTA and CDR2 FQGNSA. V was pared by 8 bases and J by 4 bases, with 18 bases between. The CDR3 covers 15 residues. CDR3 sequence: CASRRAVSSGNTIYF. Written as DNA, the CDR3 is TGTGCCAGCCGGCGAGCGGTTAGCTCCGGAAACACCATATATTTT.

The chain uses TRBV5-4 and TRBJ1-2; weak D call: TRBD1 (5 bases). This CDR3 is built from 15 residues. V lost 4 bases and J 0 bases, leaving 13 bases between the germline ends. Germline loops: CDR1 SGHNT, CDR2 YYREEE (reference sequence). The chain's CDR3 is CASSAHRQANYGYTF. CDR3 in DNA: TGTGCCAGCAGCGCACACAGGCAAGCTAACTATGGCTACACCTTC.

J is TRBJ1-4 and V is TRBV15; 9 bases agree with TRBD1. The CDR3 has 14 residues. V shed 5 bases and J 10 bases; nucleotides not matched to a gene: 8. Germline assignment: CDR1 LNHNV and CDR2 YYDKDF (reference sequence). In DNA, the CDR3 is TGTGCCACCAGCGTGGGGACAGGGAGGGCAAAACTGTTTTTT. This sequence encodes CATSVGTGRAKLFF.

Concerning this clone itself: Relative to the germline gene, one junction end is altered; a read error may explain this. V gene TRBV11-2 combines with J gene TRBJ1-3, with a tentative D call TRBD1 (5 bases). This CDR3 spans 16 amino acids. CDR1 is SGHAT, CDR2 FQNNGV, per germline. CDR3 sequence: CASSLVSGVSGNTIYF. CDR3 bases: TGTGCCAGCAGCTTAGTTTCGGGGGTCTCTGGGAACACCATATATTTT.

The chain combines TRBV7-9 with TRBJ2-5; D uncertain. The V gene lost 5 bases and the J gene lost 5 bases, with 24 bases spanning the gap. CDR1 is SEHNR and CDR2 is FQNEAQ in the germline V gene (reference sequence). This CDR3 contains 17 residues. The chain's CDR3 is CASSRPRFDGLLETQYF. The CDR3 region has the DNA TGTGCCAGCAGCCGGCCCAGGTTTGATGGATTATTGGAGACCCAGTACTTC.

The genes are TRBV5-1 and TRBJ2-7, with 13 bases identical to TRBD2. Losses at the gene ends were 5 bases for V and 2 bases for J; bases not matched to a gene: 7. Germline V CDR1 and CDR2: SGHRS, YFSETQ. CDR3 size: 16 residues. CDR3 bases: TGCGCCAGCAGTGGACTAGCGGGAGTGTCGGCCTACGAGCAGTACTTC. As protein: CASSGLAGVSAYEQYF.

V usage is TRBV6-6 and J usage is TRBJ2-3; a weak D match, TRBD2 (5 bases). CDR1 MNHNY and CDR2 SVGAGI come from the germline V gene (reference sequence). Trimming took 8 bases from V and 2 from J, leaving 14 bases between them. This CDR3 comprises 14 residues. The CDR3 loop reads CASGPSSNTDTQYF. The CDR3 DNA reads TGTGCCAGCGGGCCTAGCTCGAACACAGATACGCAGTATTTT.

The chain links TRBV4-1 to TRBJ2-1; the match to TRBD2 covers 7 bases. The CDR3 has 13 residues. The trim removed 3 bases at V and 10 bases at J, leaving 6 bases unmatched. Germline V gene sequence: CDR1 MGHRA, CDR2 YSYEKL. The CDR3 region has the DNA TGCGCCAGCAGCCATCATGGGAGGGAAGAGCAGTTCTTC. It encodes CASSHHGREEQFF.

In this sample, this clone turned up once. The chain joins TRBV5-5 to TRBJ2-3; a weak D match, TRBD2 (6 bases). This CDR3 region has 18 residues. V was clipped by 4 bases and J by 2 bases, with 23 bases between them. Per germline, CDR1 SGHKS and CDR2 YYEKEE (reference sequence). This CDR3 is CASSPQSGSGLSTDTQYF. The CDR3 region has the DNA TGTGCCAGCAGCCCACAGTCCGGGAGCGGACTTTCCACAGATACGCAGTATTTT.

The J gene is TRBJ2-7, the V gene TRBV15; D is unresolved. The CDR3 runs 15 residues. V lost 1 base to trimming and J lost 3 bases, with 13 bases between them. Germline CDR1 and CDR2: LNHNV and YYDKDF (reference sequence). The CDR3 coding sequence is TGTGCCACCAGCAGAGGGTCAGTACGCGGCTACGAGCAGTACTTC. This gives the protein CATSRGSVRGYEQYF.

The V call is TRBV2, the J call TRBJ2-1, with D unclear. Trimming shortened V by 8 bases and J by 8 bases, and 7 bases separated the two germline ends. Germline CDR1 reads SNHLY; CDR2 reads FYNNEI. This CDR3 has 10 residues. CDR3 in DNA: TGTGCCAGCGAAAGCCATGAGCAGTTCTTC. Its translation: CASESHEQFF. Full variable domain (missing parts from reference TRBV2 and TRBJ2-1): EPEVTQTPSHQVTQMGQEVILRCVPISNHLYFYWYRQILGQKVEFLVSFYNNEISEKSEIFDDQFSVERPDGSNFTLKIRSTKLEDSAMYFCASESHEQFFGPGTRLTVL.

This clone came up many times. The rearrangement joins TRBV28 to TRBJ2-7; D may be TRBD1 (6 bases). The CDR3 is 13 residues long. The V gene lost 10 bases and the J gene lost 0 bases, with 13 bases spanning the gap. Germline lookup yields CDR1 MDHEN and CDR2 SYDVKM. The CDR3 loop is CATSTGNSYEQYF. The CDR3 DNA reads TGTGCCACCTCAACAGGGAACTCCTACGAGCAGTACTTC.

The gene calls are TRBV19 and TRBJ2-7; D is unresolved. With 1 base removed from V and 6 bases from J, the gap between germline ends came to 16 bases. There are 15 residues in the CDR3. Germline V lookup: CDR1 LNHDA, CDR2 SQIVND (reference sequence). CDR3 sequence (DNA): TGTGCCAGTAGTATAGTTTTTGATAGCTGGCGCGAGCAGTACTTC. Encoded protein: CASSIVFDSWREQYF.